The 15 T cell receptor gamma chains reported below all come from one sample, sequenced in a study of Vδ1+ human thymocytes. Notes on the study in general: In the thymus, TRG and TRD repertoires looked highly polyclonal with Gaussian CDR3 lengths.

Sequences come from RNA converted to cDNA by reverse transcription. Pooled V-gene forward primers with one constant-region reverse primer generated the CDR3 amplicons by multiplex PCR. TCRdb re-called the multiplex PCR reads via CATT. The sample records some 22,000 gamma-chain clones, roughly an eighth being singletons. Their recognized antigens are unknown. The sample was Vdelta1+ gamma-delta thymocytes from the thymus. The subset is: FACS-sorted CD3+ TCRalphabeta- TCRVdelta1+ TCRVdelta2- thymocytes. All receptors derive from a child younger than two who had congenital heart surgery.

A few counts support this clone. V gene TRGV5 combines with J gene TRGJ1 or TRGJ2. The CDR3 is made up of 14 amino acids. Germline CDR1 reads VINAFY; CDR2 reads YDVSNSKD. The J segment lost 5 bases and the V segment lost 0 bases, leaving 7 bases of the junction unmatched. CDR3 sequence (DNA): TGTGCCACCTGGGACAGGCCGGAGGATTATAAGAAACTCTTT. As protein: CATWDRPEDYKKLF.

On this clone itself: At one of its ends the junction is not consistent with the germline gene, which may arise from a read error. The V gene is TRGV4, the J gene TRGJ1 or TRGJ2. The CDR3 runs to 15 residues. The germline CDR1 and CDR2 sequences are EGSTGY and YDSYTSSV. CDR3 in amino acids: CATWTPGALGYKRLF. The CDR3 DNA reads TGTGCCACCTGGACCCCGGGGGCATTAGGGTATAAGAGACTCTTT.

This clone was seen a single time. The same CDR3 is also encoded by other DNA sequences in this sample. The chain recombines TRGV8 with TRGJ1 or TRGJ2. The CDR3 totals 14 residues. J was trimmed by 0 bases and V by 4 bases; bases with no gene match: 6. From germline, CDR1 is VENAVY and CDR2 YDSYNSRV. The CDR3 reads CATWERSNYYKKLF. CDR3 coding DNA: TGTGCCACCTGGGAACGATCGAATTATTATAAGAAACTCTTT.

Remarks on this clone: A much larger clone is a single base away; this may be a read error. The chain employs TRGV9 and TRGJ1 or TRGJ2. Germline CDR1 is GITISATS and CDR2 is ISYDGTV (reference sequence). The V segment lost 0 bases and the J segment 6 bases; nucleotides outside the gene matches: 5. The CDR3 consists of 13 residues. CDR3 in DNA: TGTGCCTTGTGGGAGGTGCCCTCTTATAAGAAACTCTTT. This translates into CALWEVPSYKKLF.

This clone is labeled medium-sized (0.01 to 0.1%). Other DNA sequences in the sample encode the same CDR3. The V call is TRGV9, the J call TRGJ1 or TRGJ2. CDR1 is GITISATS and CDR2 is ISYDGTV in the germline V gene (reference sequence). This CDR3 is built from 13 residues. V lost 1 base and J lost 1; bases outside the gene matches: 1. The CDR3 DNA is TGTGCCTTGTGGGAGGTTAATTATTATAAGAAACTCTTT. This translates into CALWEVNYYKKLF.

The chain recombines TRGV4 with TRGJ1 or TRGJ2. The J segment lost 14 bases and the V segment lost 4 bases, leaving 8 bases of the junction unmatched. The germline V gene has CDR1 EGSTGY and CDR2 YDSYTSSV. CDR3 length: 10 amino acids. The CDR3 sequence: CATWDVKQLF. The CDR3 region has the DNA TGTGCCACCTGGGACGTAAAGCAACTCTTT.

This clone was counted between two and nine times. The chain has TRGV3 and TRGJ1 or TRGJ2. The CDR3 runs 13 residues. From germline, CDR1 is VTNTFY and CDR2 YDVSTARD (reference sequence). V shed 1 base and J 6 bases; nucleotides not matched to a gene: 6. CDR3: CATWDSGRYKKLF. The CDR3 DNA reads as TGTGCCACCTGGGACAGCGGGCGTTATAAGAAACTCTTT.

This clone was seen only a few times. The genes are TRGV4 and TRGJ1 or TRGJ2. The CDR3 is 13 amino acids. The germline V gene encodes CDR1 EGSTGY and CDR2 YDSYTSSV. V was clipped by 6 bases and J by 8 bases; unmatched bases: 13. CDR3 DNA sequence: TGTGCCACCTGGAACGCCAGCAGGGATAAGAAACTCTTT. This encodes CATWNASRDKKLF.

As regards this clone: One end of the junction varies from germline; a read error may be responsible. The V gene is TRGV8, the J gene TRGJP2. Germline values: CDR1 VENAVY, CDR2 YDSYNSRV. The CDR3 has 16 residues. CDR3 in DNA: TGTGCCGCCTGGGATAGTCGACCATTTCCCCATTGGATCAAGACGTTT. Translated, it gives CAAWDSRPFPHWIKTF.

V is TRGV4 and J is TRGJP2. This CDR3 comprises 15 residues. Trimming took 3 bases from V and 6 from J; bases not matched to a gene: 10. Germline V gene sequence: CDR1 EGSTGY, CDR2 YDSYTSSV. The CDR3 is CATWDSRVRDWIKTF. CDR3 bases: TGTGCCACCTGGGATTCTAGAGTCCGTGATTGGATCAAGACGTTT.

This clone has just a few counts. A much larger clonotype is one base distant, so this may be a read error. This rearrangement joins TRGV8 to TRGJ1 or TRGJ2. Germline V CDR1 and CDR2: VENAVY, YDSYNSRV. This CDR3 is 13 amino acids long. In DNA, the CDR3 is TGTGCCACCTGGGATTCGAATTATTATAAGGAACTCTTT. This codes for CATWDSNYYKELF.

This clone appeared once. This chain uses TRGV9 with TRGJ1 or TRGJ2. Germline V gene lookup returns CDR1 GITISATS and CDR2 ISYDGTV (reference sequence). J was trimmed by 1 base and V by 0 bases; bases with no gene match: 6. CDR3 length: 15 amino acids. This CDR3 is CALWEVEENYYKKLF. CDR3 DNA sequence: TGTGCCTTGTGGGAGGTGGAAGAAAATTATTATAAGAAACTCTTT.

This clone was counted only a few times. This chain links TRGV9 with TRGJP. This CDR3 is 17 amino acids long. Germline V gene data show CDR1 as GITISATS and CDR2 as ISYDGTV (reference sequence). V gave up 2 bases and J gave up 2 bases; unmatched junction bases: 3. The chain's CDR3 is CALWEGRQELGKKIKVF. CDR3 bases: TGTGCCTTGTGGGAGGGCCGGCAAGAGTTGGGCAAAAAAATCAAGGTATTT.

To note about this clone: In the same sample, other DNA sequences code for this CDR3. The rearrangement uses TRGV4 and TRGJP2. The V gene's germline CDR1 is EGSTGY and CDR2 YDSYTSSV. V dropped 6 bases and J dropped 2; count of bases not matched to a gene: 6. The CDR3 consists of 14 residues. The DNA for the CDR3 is TGTGCCACCTGGAATAGGAGTAGTGATTGGATCAAGACGTTT. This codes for CATWNRSSDWIKTF.

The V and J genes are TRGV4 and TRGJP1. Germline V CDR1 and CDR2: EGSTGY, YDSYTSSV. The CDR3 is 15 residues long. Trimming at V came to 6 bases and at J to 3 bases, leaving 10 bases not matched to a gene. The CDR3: CATWKIKATGWFKIF. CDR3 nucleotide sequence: TGTGCCACCTGGAAAATTAAGGCCACTGGTTGGTTCAAGATATTT.